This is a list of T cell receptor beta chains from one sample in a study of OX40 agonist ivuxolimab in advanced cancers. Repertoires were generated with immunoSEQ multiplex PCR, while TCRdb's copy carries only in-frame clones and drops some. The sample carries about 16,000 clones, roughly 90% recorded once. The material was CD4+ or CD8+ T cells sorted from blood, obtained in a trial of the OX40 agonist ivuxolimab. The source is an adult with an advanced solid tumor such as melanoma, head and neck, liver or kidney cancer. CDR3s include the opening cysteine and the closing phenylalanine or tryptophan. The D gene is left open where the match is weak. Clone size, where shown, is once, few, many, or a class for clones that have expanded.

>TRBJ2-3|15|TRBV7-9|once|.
TGTGCCAGCAGCTTAGAGGGCCTTCCTGCAGATACGCAGTATTTT
CASSLEGLPADTQYF
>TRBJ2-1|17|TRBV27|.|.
TGTGCCAGCACCTACCAAGGGGGAGGAAATTCCTACAATGAGCAGTTCTTC
CASTYQGGGNSYNEQFF
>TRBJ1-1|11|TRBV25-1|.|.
TGTGCCAGCCCGAAGACAGAGGAAGCTTTCTTT
CASPKTEEAFF
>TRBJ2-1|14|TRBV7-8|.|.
TGTGCCAGCAGCTTAGTTGGGTGGGCGGATGAGCAGTTCTTC
CASSLVGWADEQFF
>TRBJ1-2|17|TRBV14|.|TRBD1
TGTGCCAGCAGCCAAGCTTTTCCGGGACAGAAAAAGTATGGCTACACCTTC
CASSQAFPGQKKYGYTF
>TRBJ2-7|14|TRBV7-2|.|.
TGTGCCAGCAGCTTAGGAAGCCTTCCCTACGAGCAGTACTTC
CASSLGSLPYEQYF
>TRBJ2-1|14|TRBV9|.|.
TGTGCCAGCAGCGAACCGGGATTTTCCAATGAGCAGTTCTTC
CASSEPGFSNEQFF
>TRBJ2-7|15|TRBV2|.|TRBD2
TGTGCCAGCAGGGGGGGGTCTAGCGGTACCTACGAGCAGTACTTC
CASRGGSSGTYEQYF
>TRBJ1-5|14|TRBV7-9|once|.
TGTGCCAGCAGCCCCCCCGGAAGCAATCAGCCCCAGCATTTT
CASSPPGSNQPQHF
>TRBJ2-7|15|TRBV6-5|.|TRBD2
TGTGCCAGCAGTTACTCGACTAGCGGTTCCTACGAGCAGTACTTC
CASSYSTSGSYEQYF
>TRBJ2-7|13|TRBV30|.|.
TGTGCCTGGAGCGGGATGCTGTCCTACGAGCAGTACTTC
CAWSGMLSYEQYF
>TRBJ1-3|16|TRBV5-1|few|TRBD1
TGCGCCAGCAGCTGGACCCAGGGGGCATCAGGAAACACCATATATTTT
CASSWTQGASGNTIYF
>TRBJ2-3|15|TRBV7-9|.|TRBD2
TGTGCCAGCAGCAAGGGACTAGCGGGATATGGTACGCAGTATTTT
CASSKGLAGYGTQYF
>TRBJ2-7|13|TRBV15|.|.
TGTGCCACCAGCACTGACAAACTCTACGAGCAGTACTTC
CATSTDKLYEQYF
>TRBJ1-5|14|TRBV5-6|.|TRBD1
TGTGCCAGCAGCCCCGGGACAGGGGTTCAGCCCCAGCATTTT
CASSPGTGVQPQHF
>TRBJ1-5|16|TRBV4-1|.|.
TGCGCCAGCAGCCAAGGGGTAGGGGCTGGAGTTCAGCCCCAGCATTTT
CASSQGVGAGVQPQHF
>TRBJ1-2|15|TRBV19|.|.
TGTGCCAGTAGTATAGACGGGGGCCTCAACTATGGCTACACCTTC
CASSIDGGLNYGYTF
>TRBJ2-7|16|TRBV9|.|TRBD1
TGTGCCAGCAGCCTCGGGTTGGGACAGGGGAACTACGAGCAGTACTTC
CASSLGLGQGNYEQYF
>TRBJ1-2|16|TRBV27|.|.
TGTGCCAGCAGTTTATTGAGTCCCTCAACAGGGACTGGCTACACCTTC
CASSLLSPSTGTGYTF
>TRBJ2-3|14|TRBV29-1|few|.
TGCAGCGTTCGACTGGGGACTTACACAGATACGCAGTATTTT
CSVRLGTYTDTQYF
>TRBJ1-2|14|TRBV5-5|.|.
TGTGCCAGCAGTTTTAACATAGGGACCGCGCGGAACACCTTC
CASSFNIGTARNTF
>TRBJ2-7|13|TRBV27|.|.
TGTGCCAGCAGCAGCCTCGGGTTGGGCGAGCAGTACTTC
CASSSLGLGEQYF
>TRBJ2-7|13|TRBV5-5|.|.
TGTGCCAGCAGACCACTAGGACTTCGGGAGCAGTACTTC
CASRPLGLREQYF
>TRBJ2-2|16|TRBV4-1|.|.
TGCGCCAGCAGCCATGACAGATTTAGTCAGACCGGGGAGCTGTTTTTT
CASSHDRFSQTGELFF
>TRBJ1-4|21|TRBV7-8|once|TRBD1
TGTGCCAGCAGCTTAGCACCGGGACAGGGCACTCCGGATGCAACTAATGAAAAACTGTTTTTT
CASSLAPGQGTPDATNEKLFF
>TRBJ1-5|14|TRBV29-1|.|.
TGCAGCGTTGGTAAAGGAGCGGGAAATCAGCCCCAGCATTTT
CSVGKGAGNQPQHF
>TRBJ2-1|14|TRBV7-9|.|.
TGTGCCAGCAGCTTAGGTCTAGTGTTCGATGAGCAGTTCTTC
CASSLGLVFDEQFF
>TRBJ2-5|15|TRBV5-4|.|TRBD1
TGTGCCAGCAGCTTGGGGACAGGGGGCCAAGAGACCCAGTACTTC
CASSLGTGGQETQYF
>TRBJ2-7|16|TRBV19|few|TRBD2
TGTGCCAGTAGTGAGGAGGCGGGAGGGAACCCCTACGAGCAGTACTTC
CASSEEAGGNPYEQYF
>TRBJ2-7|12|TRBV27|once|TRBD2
TGTGCCAGCAGTTTACCTAGCGGGAAGCAGTACTTC
CASSLPSGKQYF
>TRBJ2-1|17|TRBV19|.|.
TGTGCCAGTAGTAAACGGACGGGGGCCCCGGCTAACAATGAGCAGTTCTTC
CASSKRTGAPANNEQFF
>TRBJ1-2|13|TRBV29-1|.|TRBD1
TGCAGCGTTGACCTGGGCAGGGGGCTCGGCTACACCTTC
CSVDLGRGLGYTF
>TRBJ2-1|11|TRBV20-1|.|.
TGCAGTGCAAACCTGATGTATGTACAGTTCTTC
CSANLMYVQFF
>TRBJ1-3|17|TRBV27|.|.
TGTGCCAGCAGTGCCCGGACACCCGATCCCTCTGGAAACACCATATATTTT
CASSARTPDPSGNTIYF
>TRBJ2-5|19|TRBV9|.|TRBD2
TGTGCCAGCAGCGGATCGACTAGCGGGAGAGATCTGGTAACGGAGACCCAGTACTTC
CASSGSTSGRDLVTETQYF
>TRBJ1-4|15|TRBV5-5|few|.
TGTGCCAGCAGCTTGGGGGAACTCTTAGGGGAAAAACTGTTTTTT
CASSLGELLGEKLFF
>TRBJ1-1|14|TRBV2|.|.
TGTGCCAGCAGTGATCCGGGGGCGGGGCCCGAAGCTTTCTTT
CASSDPGAGPEAFF